This TCR beta chain was found in a study of CD8 T cells in Susac syndrome (dated by TCRdb to the late 2010s). In the study overall: The study used repertoire sequencing to test whether antigen drove CD8+ T cell activation and differentiation in Susac syndrome. Beyond this particular receptor, the publication reports: The TCR sequencing and HLA analysis was acknowledged to have included a relatively small number of individuals.

Unmatched junction bases come to 4, with V trimmed by 1 base and J by 6 bases. The CDR3 starts with the cysteine, ends with the phenylalanine, and has 14 residues. Of the read, only the CDR3 DNA is kept; its 42 bases are in frame from base 1. CDR1 and CDR2 are drawn from the germline V gene: SGHRS, YFSETQ. RNA was extracted using the RNeasy kit, and roughly 0.5 to 1 microgram was reverse transcribed with random hexamers. TCR beta CDR3 regions were amplified with the immunoSEQ multiplex PCR assay covering 54 Vbeta and 13 Jbeta segments. PCR amplification bias was corrected using a synthetic template baseline for primer optimization and computational correction. Per the authors' processing: Reads were annotated to V, D and J genes per IMGT and analyzed with immunoSEQ Analyzer, keeping only productive sequences. Clonality was calculated as one minus the Shannon entropy normalized by log2 of the number of productive unique sequences. Public and private clones were assessed among the 100 most prevalent clones of each patient and control. A clone was defined as Susac-specific if it was absent from the healthy and MS cohorts, from some 1,100 published viral clones and from other ImmuneACCESS disease sequences. TCRdb reworked the public reads: Q25 trimming with fastp, MiXCR clone assembly, productive beta chains retained. CDR3 protein sequences are deduplicated, and each keeps its most common genes and DNA. TCRdb's processing, not the study's, gives the V and J calls here. The sample table contains roughly 120,000 distinct CDR3 sequences; only one count was recorded for around 94% of them. Of the sample, approximately 0.12% falls within the top ten clones.

Peripheral blood CD8+ and CD4+ T cells from healthy donors, Susac syndrome patients and multiple sclerosis patients were profiled using high-throughput TCR beta sequencing. The multiple sclerosis controls were treatment-naive patients whose relapsing-remitting disease, either stable or active, fulfilled the revised McDonald criteria. Bulk CD8+ and CD4+ T cells were purified magnetically by negative isolation, whereas CD8+ TEMRA cells were enriched by FACS. Blood was drawn into EDTA tubes, processed within 24 hours, and PBMCs were isolated by density gradient centrifugation. PBMCs intended for TCR sequencing were frozen in liquid nitrogen and were later thawed in a 37 degrees C water bath. The sorted or isolated CD4+, CD8+ and CD8+ TEMRA cells reached a purity of at least 90%. On this clonotype itself: The specificity of this receptor is unknown. No per-base quality is available; no much larger clone lies one base away.

The material sequenced was CD4+ T cells from PBMCs. The chain is encoded by TRBV5-1 joined to TRBJ1-1, and 9 junction bases match TRBD1. The clonotype originates from a human donor with multiple sclerosis. The DNA sequence is TGCGCCAGCAGCTTGTTGGGACAGGGCGCTGAAGCTTTCTTT. This yields the protein CASSLLGQGAEAFF. With all but the CDR3 taken from the reference TRBV5-1 and TRBJ1-1 genes, the full variable domain is: KAGVTQTPRYLIKTRGQQVTLSCSPISGHRSVSWYQQTPGQGLQFLFEYFSETQRNKGNFPGRFSGRQFSNSRSEMNVSTLELGDSALYLCASSLLGQGAEAFFGQGTRLTVV.